Listed here are 21 T cell receptor beta chains from one sample, sequenced in a study of regulatory dendritic cells for organ transplantation. The assay was immunoSEQ multiplex PCR, and TCRdb's table has in-frame clones only and misses some. The sample includes more than 35,000 clones, approximately 90% of them seen just once. The sequencing input was naive CD8+ T cells from blood. The sample's subset: CD45RA+ naive T cells. These TCRs come from a human donor in good health.

The rearrangement links TRBV27 to TRBJ1-5, with 9 bases aligning to TRBD1. The germline V gene has CDR1 MNHEY and CDR2 SMNVEV (reference sequence). CDR3 length: 14 residues. V dropped 2 bases and J dropped 5; count of bases not matched to a gene: 1. The CDR3 protein is CASSLGTGHQPQHF. CDR3 nucleotide sequence: TGTGCCAGCAGTTTAGGGACAGGGCATCAGCCCCAGCATTTT.

This clone was picked up one time. CDR3 sequence: CAYPHPSPTDTQYF. In nucleotides, the CDR3 is TGTGCCTACCCACACCCTAGCCCCACAGATACGCAGTATTTT. The chain recombines TRBV27 with TRBJ2-3; D perhaps matches TRBD2 (5 bases). The V gene lost 11 bases and the J gene lost 2 bases, with 17 bases spanning the gap. This CDR3 region has 14 residues. CDR1 and CDR2 from the germline V gene are MNHEY and SMNVEV (reference sequence).

The genes are TRBV27 and TRBJ2-1, with 10 bases that match TRBD2. The CDR3 is made up of 16 amino acids. Germline CDR1 is MNHEY and CDR2 is SMNVEV (reference sequence). The V segment lost 1 base and the J segment 10 bases; nucleotides outside the gene matches: 10. CDR3 sequence reads: CASSLLGLAGAGEQFF. The CDR3 coding sequence is TGTGCCAGCAGTTTATTAGGTCTAGCGGGAGCCGGGGAGCAGTTCTTC.

Only one count was recorded for this clone. The chain employs TRBV4-3 and TRBJ1-4; D is ambiguous. Looked up from germline, CDR1 is LGHNA and CDR2 is YSLEER. The V end was cut by 1 base, the J end by 0 bases, with 12 bases between. The CDR3 contains 17 residues. This CDR3 reads CASSQVYGRATNEKLFF. CDR3 sequence (DNA): TGCGCCAGCAGCCAAGTCTACGGGAGAGCAACTAATGAAAAACTGTTTTTT.

This clone was counted once. The genes are TRBV10-2 and TRBJ2-2; TRBD2 might be the D (5 bases). Trimming stripped 2 bases from V and 4 bases from J, with 5 bases between. Germline V gene data show CDR1 as WSHSY and CDR2 as SAAADI. CDR3 length: 13 amino acids. CDR3 loop: CASSEAGTGELFF. Written as DNA, the CDR3 is TGCGCCAGCAGTGAGGCGGGCACCGGGGAGCTGTTTTTT.

V gene TRBV15 combines with J gene TRBJ2-7; D is undetermined. Germline CDR1 and CDR2: LNHNV and YYDKDF (reference sequence). Trimming took 5 bases from V and 3 from J, leaving 11 bases between them. The CDR3 has 13 amino acids. CDR3 DNA: TGTGCCACCAGCGCGGAAAGAGGCTACGAGCAGTACTTC. Residues: CATSAERGYEQYF.

The chain uses TRBV27 and TRBJ2-7; D not certain. V shed 6 bases and J shed 0 bases, with 3 bases lying between them. CDR1 is MNHEY, CDR2 SMNVEV, per germline (reference sequence). The CDR3 spans 11 residues. The CDR3 bases are TGTGCCAGCAGCCCCTCCTACGAGCAGTACTTC. It translates to CASSPSYEQYF.

J is TRBJ2-3 and V is TRBV5-4; D gene uncertain. The length of the CDR3 is 13 residues. From germline, CDR1 is SGHNT and CDR2 YYREEE (reference sequence). Trimming stripped 0 bases from V and 9 bases from J, with 11 bases between. CDR3 region: CASSLASQRTQYF. DNA of the CDR3: TGTGCCAGCAGCTTGGCTTCCCAACGGACGCAGTATTTT. Looking up the rest from reference TRBV5-4 and TRBJ2-3 gives the full variable domain: ETGVTQSPTHLIKTRGQQVTLRCSSQSGHNTVSWYQQALGQGPQFIFQYYREEENGRGNFPPRFSGLQFPNYSSELNVNALELDDSALYLCASSLASQRTQYFGPGTRLTVL.

The J gene is TRBJ2-1, the V gene TRBV9, with D hard to call. Per germline, CDR1 SGDLS and CDR2 YYNGEE. CDR3 length: 12 residues. V lost 3 bases to trimming and J lost 5 bases, with 6 bases between them. The CDR3 region is CASSETNNEQFF. The DNA of the CDR3 is TGTGCCAGCAGCGAAACAAACAATGAGCAGTTCTTC.

J is TRBJ1-2 and V is TRBV28; 9 positions agree with TRBD1. V lost 2 bases, J lost 6 bases, and 13 bases stayed unmatched. The CDR3 runs to 17 residues. The germline V gene encodes CDR1 MDHEN and CDR2 SYDVKM. The CDR3 DNA follows: TGTGCCAGCAGTTTAGTTCATACAGGGGGCGATGAAGATGGCTACACCTTC. It specifies CASSLVHTGGDEDGYTF.

This clone was detected once. The chain couples TRBV5-5 to TRBJ2-7; D might be TRBD1 or TRBD2, each matching 6 bases. Deletions cut 1 base from V and 6 bases from J, with 14 bases between. Germline assignment: CDR1 SGHKS and CDR2 YYEKEE (reference sequence). This CDR3 region has 14 residues. DNA for the CDR3: TGTGCCAGCAGCTTGATCGCCGGGGGCGTCGAGCAGTACTTC. Translated: CASSLIAGGVEQYF.

V and J are TRBV29-1 and TRBJ2-7; D possibly corresponds to TRBD1 (6 bases). The CDR3 has 14 amino acids. The germline gives CDR1 SQVTM, CDR2 ANQGSEA. V lost 1 base, J lost 2 bases, and 12 bases lay in between. The CDR3, as DNA: TGCAGCGTTGAAGCCGCGACAGGCACCTACGAGCAGTACTTC. The encoded protein is CSVEAATGTYEQYF.

The chain links TRBV11-3 to TRBJ2-1; D gene uncertain. Per germline, CDR1 SGHNT and CDR2 YENEEA. The CDR3 has 13 residues. Trimming cost V 1 base and J 8 bases, with 9 bases left between them. CDR3 nucleotide sequence: TGTGCCAGCAGCTTAGGATACGGGTATGAGCAGTTCTTC. It translates to CASSLGYGYEQFF.

This clone showed up just once. The genes are TRBV2 and TRBJ2-1, with TRBD2 matching over 10 bases. With V trimmed by 1 base and J by 4 bases, 1 base remained unmatched. The CDR3 contains 15 residues. Germline loops: CDR1 SNHLY, CDR2 FYNNEI. CDR3 bases: TGTGCCAGCAGTGAAGGTAGCGGGGGGTACAATGAGCAGTTCTTC. This sequence encodes CASSEGSGGYNEQFF.

The V and J genes are TRBV5-5 and TRBJ1-2; D is undetermined. The V end was cut by 0 bases, the J end by 6 bases, with 6 bases between. CDR1 and CDR2 from the germline V gene are SGHKS and YYEKEE (reference sequence). The CDR3 consists of 12 residues. The chain's CDR3 is CASSLEGNGYTF. Here the CDR3 DNA reads TGTGCCAGCAGCTTGGAAGGGAATGGCTACACCTTC.

The rearrangement uses TRBV6-5 and TRBJ2-3; D gene ambiguous. CDR1 is MNHEY, CDR2 SVGAGI, per germline. Trimming pared 5 bases from V and 1 base from J, leaving 13 bases between. The CDR3 has 15 amino acids. In nucleotides, the CDR3 is TGTGCCAGCAGTCACCCCAGGACGGGCACAGATACGCAGTATTTT. Amino acids: CASSHPRTGTDTQYF.

The chain has TRBV27 and TRBJ2-1; perhaps TRBD1 as D (6 bases). V lost 0 bases to trimming and J lost 8 bases, with 14 bases between them. The germline V gene has CDR1 MNHEY and CDR2 SMNVEV (reference sequence). CDR3 size: 15 residues. The CDR3 reads CASSLSADWGHEQFF. The CDR3 DNA reads as TGTGCCAGCAGTTTATCGGCCGACTGGGGGCATGAGCAGTTCTTC.

This sequence joins TRBV4-1 and TRBJ1-4; possible D gene TRBD1, 5 bases. The CDR3 spans 16 residues. V was pared by 0 bases and J by 3 bases, with 11 bases between. Germline CDR1 and CDR2: MGHRA and YSYEKL. The CDR3 region is CASSQEARAANEKLFF. CDR3 in DNA: TGCGCCAGCAGCCAAGAAGCCAGGGCAGCTAATGAAAAACTGTTTTTT.

This rearrangement joins TRBV21-1 to TRBJ2-3; the table gives TRBD2 as D, unverified against the DNA. TRBV21-1 represents a pseudogene. The CDR3 extends over 13 amino acids. The CDR3 loop reads CASFAGSTDTQYF. In DNA form, the CDR3 reads TGTGCCAGCTTTGCGGGGAGCACAGATACGCAGTATTTT.

The rearrangement joins TRBV25-1 to TRBJ2-3; TRBD2 matches at 7 bases. The trim removed 2 bases at V and 3 bases at J, leaving 2 bases unmatched. The CDR3 has 14 amino acids. Germline values: CDR1 MGHDK, CDR2 SYGVNS. The chain's CDR3 is CASSEARGTDTQYF. In DNA, the CDR3 is TGTGCCAGCAGTGAAGCGCGGGGGACAGATACGCAGTATTTT.

This chain links TRBV4-3 with TRBJ2-1; TRBD2 matches at 11 bases. CDR1 is LGHNA and CDR2 is YSLEER in the germline V gene. The CDR3 extends over 19 amino acids. J lost 8 bases, V lost 2 bases, and 17 bases had no gene match. The CDR3 DNA follows: TGCGCCAGCAGCCAACCATCGAGTCCCCTAGCGGGGGGTTCGGATGAGCAGTTCTTC. Translated: CASSQPSSPLAGGSDEQFF.